The next 2 T cell receptor beta chains were all read from a single sample in a study of blood T cell repertoires in COVID-19. Profiling relied on immunoSEQ multiplex PCR, and the TCRdb table lists in-frame clones only, not all of them. The profile shows approximately 490,000 clones, roughly 87% of them singletons. The sample comprised PBMCs or T cells enriched from blood (not recorded which). The receptor set was obtained from a young woman who had recovered from COVID-19.

The chain is built from TRBV12-3 or TRBV12-4 and TRBJ1-6; the D is unclear. The V and J ends lost 4 bases and 10 bases respectively, with 11 bases between them. The CDR3 is 13 residues long. CDR3 nucleotides: TGTGCCAGCAGTTCGATCACGGGGTCACCCCTCCACTTT. It yields the protein CASSSITGSPLHF.

The chain couples TRBV7-2 to TRBJ1-2, with D maybe TRBD1 (6 bases). The CDR3 sequence is 13 residues long. CDR1 is SGHTA and CDR2 is FQGNSA in the germline V gene. Trimming removed 1 base at V and 8 bases at J, with 11 bases between. The CDR3 loop is CASSLVQGRGYTF. The DNA of the CDR3 is TGTGCCAGCAGCTTAGTACAGGGCCGGGGCTACACCTTC. The entire variable domain, with the rest obtained from reference TRBV7-2 and TRBJ1-2, is as follows: GAGVSQSPSNKVTEKGKDVELRCDPISGHTALYWYRQSLGQGLEFLIYFQGNSAPDKSGLPSDRFSAERTGGSVSTLTIQRTQQEDSAVYLCASSLVQGRGYTFGSGTRLTVV.